The sequence of this T cell receptor beta chain was determined in a study of cytomegalovirus exposure and HLA in healthy donors. For the study at large: HLA-typed donors were the source of roughly 85 million unique TCRs held in an early data release. Broader study findings: As was reported, the classifier diagnosed cytomegalovirus status with high specificity and sensitivity. Despite most TCR sequences being rare, some public TCRs occurred in many donors. Later analysis found that TCR beta chains associated with HLA were more clonally expanded than other, equally common chains.

As to this clone: The target antigen is unknown.

CDR3 length: 15 amino acids. CDR1 and CDR2 from the germline V gene are SGDLS and YYNGEE. V trimming: 3 bases; J trimming: 5 bases; junction bases outside the gene matches: 9. Vbeta (60) and Jbeta (13) primers were used in the PCR. Sequenced by immunoSEQ multiplex PCR; TCRdb stores in-frame clones only, minus some. Of 100,000 to 150,000 clones in the sample, 65% to 90% were seen once. The TCR sequence derives from a girl aged 2-10 years in good health and CMV-seronegative. V usage is TRBV9 and J usage is TRBJ2-3, with TRBD2 identical over 7 bases. The sequenced material came from PBMCs. Here the CDR3 DNA reads TGTGCCAGCAGCGAGACTAGCCCTCCTGGAGATACGCAGTATTTT. Its translation is CASSETSPPGDTQYF.